Shown below are 30 T cell receptor beta chains from a single sample sequenced in a study of shared clonotypes between healthy human individuals. Libraries were prepared by immunoSEQ multiplex PCR; TCRdb keeps only in-frame clonotypes and omits some of them. The sample comprises millions of clones, about 95% of which are singletons, and around 1.1% rests with the top ten. Positively selected for CCR7, the CD45RO-negative cells used as naive CD8 cells excluded terminally differentiated effector memory CD45RA+ cells. The source material was naive CD8+ T cells sorted from blood. The receptors come from a man between 18 and 29 years old in good health.

The chain joins TRBV10-2 to TRBJ2-5; 7 nucleotides match TRBD1. The V gene end was trimmed by 3 bases and the J gene end by 3 bases; junction bases not matched to a gene: 7. The CDR3 is made up of 15 amino acids. Germline CDR1 is WSHSY and CDR2 is SAAADI. The DNA of the CDR3 is TGCGCCAGCAGTGAACTAATTGGGACAGAAGAGACCCAGTACTTC. It yields the protein CASSELIGTEETQYF.

V and J are TRBV21-1 and TRBJ2-5; the table's D call TRBD1 went unverified against the DNA. TRBV21-1 is an annotated pseudogene. The length of the CDR3 is 14 residues. The CDR3 sequence: CASANRGRCETQYF. CDR3 bases: TGTGCCAGCGCCAACAGGGGGCGTTGTGAGACCCAGTACTTC.

The chain combines TRBV7-3 with TRBJ2-7; possibly TRBD1 for D (6 bases). CDR1 and CDR2 from the germline V gene are SGHTA and FQGTGA. The CDR3 has 15 amino acids. Trimming pared 5 bases from V and 2 bases from J, leaving 16 bases between. In DNA, the CDR3 is TGTGCCAGCAGCCCCGGGGCAGGGGTCCCCTACGAGCAGTACTTC. It yields the protein CASSPGAGVPYEQYF.

The V and J genes are TRBV4-2 and TRBJ2-1, with D perhaps TRBD2 (5 bases). Germline V CDR1 and CDR2: LGHNA, YNFKEQ. This CDR3 spans 12 amino acids. Trimming stripped 0 bases from V and 10 bases from J, with 7 bases between. DNA for the CDR3: TGTGCCAGCAGCCAAGATCGGGAAGAGCAGTTCTTC. Its protein is CASSQDREEQFF.

The gene calls are TRBV5-4 and TRBJ2-3; D tentatively reads TRBD1 or TRBD2 (5 bases each). This CDR3 is 14 amino acids long. V dropped 3 bases and J dropped 6 bases, with 14 bases sitting between them. In germline, CDR1 is SGHNT, CDR2 YYREEE (reference sequence). CDR3 DNA: TGTGCCAGCAGCTCCGGGGCACAAGGGGATACGCAGTATTTT. It yields the protein CASSSGAQGDTQYF.

The CDR3 DNA is TGTGCCAGCAGAGGGGGAAACACCGGGGAGCTGTTTTTT. Translation gives CASRGGNTGELFF. The rearrangement joins TRBV2 to TRBJ2-2; the D gene is possibly TRBD1 (6 bases). Between the trimmed V and J ends, which lost 6 bases and 2 bases, there was a span of 7 bases. Germline V gene data show CDR1 as SNHLY and CDR2 as FYNNEI. This CDR3 is built from 13 residues.

This clone has only one observation. The CDR3 DNA reads as TGTGCCAGCAGTGGAGTCGCGGGCGGCGCCACCGGGGAGCTGTTTTTT. Translation gives CASSGVAGGATGELFF. This chain joins TRBV7-6 and TRBJ2-2; TRBD2 is a possible D gene (5 bases). V was cut by 6 bases and J by 4 bases, with 18 bases left in between. The CDR3 runs 16 residues. Looked up from germline, CDR1 is SGHVS and CDR2 is FNYEAQ. Full variable domain (rest looked up from reference TRBV7-6 and TRBJ2-2): GAGVSQSPRYKVTKRGQDVALRCDPISGHVSLYWYRQALGQGPEFLTYFNYEAQQDKSGLPNDRFSAERPEGSISTLTIQRTEQRDSAMYRCASSGVAGGATGELFFGEGSRLTVL.

The chain carries TRBV6-1 and TRBJ1-6; D unresolved. The ends were cut back, 1 base at V and 1 base at J, with 8 bases in the middle. The CDR3 is 16 amino acids. Germline CDR1 is MNHNS and CDR2 is SASEGT. The CDR3 loop reads CASSEVDASYNSPLHF. The CDR3 bases are TGTGCCAGCAGTGAAGTGGACGCTTCCTATAATTCACCCCTCCACTTT.

This rearrangement joins TRBV19 to TRBJ1-5; D ambiguous. The V and J ends lost 1 base and 7 bases respectively, with 17 bases between them. From germline, CDR1 is LNHDA and CDR2 SQIVND (reference sequence). The CDR3 spans 16 residues. The CDR3 DNA reads as TGTGCCAGTAGTATAGGGGGATTGCTATACGTGCAGCCCCAGCATTTT. This gives the protein CASSIGGLLYVQPQHF. The whole variable domain, remainder taken from reference TRBV19 and TRBJ1-5, is DGGITQSPKYLFRKEGQNVTLSCEQNLNHDAMYWYRQDPGQGLRLIYYSQIVNDFQKGDIAEGYSVSREKKESFPLTVTSAQKNPTAFYLCASSIGGLLYVQPQHFGDGTRLSIL.

The rearrangement uses TRBV7-9 and TRBJ1-2; 7 positions match TRBD1. CDR1 and CDR2 from the germline V gene are SEHNR and FQNEAQ (reference sequence). The CDR3 loop spans 17 amino acids. The J segment lost 4 bases and the V segment lost 2 bases, leaving 13 bases of the junction unmatched. CDR3 sequence reads: CASSLSGVRQGFYGYTF. CDR3 DNA: TGTGCCAGCAGCTTAAGTGGGGTCCGACAGGGATTCTATGGCTACACCTTC.

In this sample, this clone turned up once. CDR3 sequence (DNA): TGTGCCAGCAGCGCCAAAAAAGGACTAGTTCTTGATGATGAGCAGTTCTTC. Amino acid sequence: CASSAKKGLVLDDEQFF. The chain links TRBV9 to TRBJ2-1, with 7 positions matching TRBD2. This CDR3 comprises 17 residues. Per germline, CDR1 SGDLS and CDR2 YYNGEE. V trimming: 3 bases; J trimming: 8 bases; junction bases outside the gene matches: 17.

The chain has TRBV19 and TRBJ2-7; 7 bases match TRBD2. The V gene's germline CDR1 is LNHDA and CDR2 SQIVND (reference sequence). V gave up 1 base and J gave up 2 bases; unmatched junction bases: 5. The CDR3 runs to 15 residues. CDR3 amino acids: CASSIASGVTYEQYF. CDR3 nucleotide sequence: TGTGCCAGTAGTATAGCCAGCGGGGTCACCTACGAGCAGTACTTC.

This clone was seen just once. The V gene is TRBV27, the J gene TRBJ2-3; the match to TRBD2 covers 7 bases. CDR1 is MNHEY, CDR2 SMNVEV, per germline (reference sequence). CDR3 length equals 13 residues. Trimming cost V 2 bases and J 6 bases; bases outside gene matches: 2. CDR3 sequence: CASSLVGGDTQYF. The CDR3 DNA reads as TGTGCCAGCAGTTTAGTCGGGGGGGATACGCAGTATTTT.

The rearrangement joins TRBV9 to TRBJ1-2; D uncertain. The CDR3 extends over 13 amino acids. CDR1 and CDR2 (germline): SGDLS, YYNGEE. V was trimmed by 4 bases and J by 3 bases, leaving 10 bases between them. The CDR3 region is CASSSPRYYGYTF. The CDR3 DNA is TGTGCCAGCAGCAGTCCCAGATACTATGGCTACACCTTC.

The chain has TRBV28 and TRBJ2-7; 7 bases are shared with TRBD1. CDR1 and CDR2 from the germline V gene are MDHEN and SYDVKM. The V segment lost 3 bases and the J segment 1 base; nucleotides outside the gene matches: 3. The CDR3 contains 14 residues. The CDR3 DNA reads TGTGCCAGCAGTTTCCTACAGGGGTCCTACGAGCAGTACTTC. Amino acids: CASSFLQGSYEQYF.

The chain has TRBV6-5 and TRBJ2-7; D uncertain. The CDR3 runs to 15 residues. CDR1 and CDR2 from the germline V gene are MNHEY and SVGAGI. V lost 5 bases, J lost 7 bases, and 21 bases lay in between. CDR3 DNA sequence: TGTGCCAGCAGTAAGCAGGTCCCTCTTACCGGGGAGCAGTACTTC. Its translation is CASSKQVPLTGEQYF.

The chain employs TRBV7-2 and TRBJ1-6; TRBD1 matches at 7 bases. Germline lookup yields CDR1 SGHTA and CDR2 FQGNSA. Trimming cost V 5 bases and J 0 bases; bases outside gene matches: 1. CDR3 size: 15 residues. The CDR3 DNA is TGTGCCAGCAGCCGGGACAGCTCCTATAATTCACCCCTCCACTTT. Translated: CASSRDSSYNSPLHF.

The chain employs TRBV10-2 and TRBJ1-6; D not certain. CDR1 and CDR2 (germline): WSHSY, SAAADI. The CDR3 contains 14 residues. Trimming cost V 3 bases and J 4 bases, with 7 bases left between them. The CDR3 sequence: CASSDIDYNSPLHF. For the CDR3, the DNA is TGCGCCAGCAGTGATATAGATTATAATTCACCCCTCCACTTT.

On this clone itself: The sample carries other DNA sequences with the same CDR3. This chain joins TRBV25-1 and TRBJ1-1, with unresolved D. The germline gives CDR1 MGHDK, CDR2 SYGVNS. The CDR3 covers 12 residues. With 4 bases removed from V and 6 bases from J, the gap between germline ends came to 9 bases. CDR3 nucleotides: TGTGCCAGCAGTGTCGGAGGGTCTGAAGCTTTCTTT. This translates into CASSVGGSEAFF.

About this clone itself: The sample holds other DNA sequences that translate to the same CDR3. CDR3 amino acids: CASSQRQGNTGELFF. The CDR3 DNA reads as TGTGCCAGCAGCCAGAGACAGGGAAACACCGGGGAGCTGTTTTTT. The rearrangement uses TRBV11-1 and TRBJ2-2, with TRBD1 matching over 7 bases. The J segment lost 2 bases and the V segment lost 5 bases, leaving 5 bases of the junction unmatched. The CDR3 totals 15 residues. Per the germline V gene, CDR1 is SGHAT and CDR2 is FQDESV (reference sequence).

With respect to this clone: The same CDR3 can be traced to other DNA sequences in this sample. Here the CDR3 reads CAWSVGAAYEQYF. Written as DNA, the CDR3 is TGTGCCTGGAGTGTCGGGGCTGCCTACGAGCAGTACTTC. V and J are TRBV30 and TRBJ2-7; D tentatively fits TRBD1 or TRBD2 (5 bases each). Between the trimmed V and J ends, which lost 0 bases and 2 bases, there was a span of 8 bases. The CDR3 loop spans 13 amino acids. Per the germline V gene, CDR1 is GTSNPN and CDR2 is SVGIG (reference sequence).

The chain carries TRBV5-4 and TRBJ2-7, with D tentatively TRBD1 (5 bases). The CDR3 has 13 amino acids. From germline, CDR1 is SGHNT and CDR2 YYREEE (reference sequence). V shed 2 bases and J shed 5 bases, with 11 bases lying between them. Here the CDR3 reads CASSLRQSHEQYF. The CDR3 DNA reads TGTGCCAGCAGCTTAAGACAGAGCCACGAGCAGTACTTC.

To note about this clone: Other DNA sequences in this sample translate to the same CDR3. The gene calls are TRBV27 and TRBJ2-7; D may correspond to TRBD1 or TRBD2 (5 bases each). Trimming shortened V by 9 bases and J by 4 bases, and 16 bases separated the two germline ends. The CDR3 has 13 amino acids. Germline CDR1 MNHEY, CDR2 SMNVEV (reference sequence). In DNA form, the CDR3 reads TGTGCCAGTTCCCGGGACGGTCTTTACGAGCAGTACTTC. It encodes CASSRDGLYEQYF.

The chain couples TRBV2 to TRBJ2-2, with 11 bases identical to TRBD1. Trimming took 5 bases from V and 6 from J; bases not matched to a gene: 14. The CDR3 loop spans 18 amino acids. Looked up from germline, CDR1 is SNHLY and CDR2 is FYNNEI. The CDR3 region has the DNA TGTGCCAGCAGTTTAGGGACAGGGGGGGCGATCCTGGCCGGGGAGCTGTTTTTT. Translating gives CASSLGTGGAILAGELFF. Filled out from reference TRBV2 and TRBJ2-2, the complete variable domain reads EPEVTQTPSHQVTQMGQEVILRCVPISNHLYFYWYRQILGQKVEFLVSFYNNEISEKSEIFDDQFSVERPDGSNFTLKIRSTKLEDSAMYFCASSLGTGGAILAGELFFGEGSRLTVL.

This chain joins TRBV6-1 and TRBJ2-7, with a weak D call TRBD1 (6 bases). Germline lookup yields CDR1 MNHNS and CDR2 SASEGT. This CDR3 has 14 amino acids. The V gene lost 6 bases and the J gene lost 4 bases, with 16 bases spanning the gap. As DNA, the CDR3 is TGTGCCAGCAGCGCGACCGGGACACCATACGAGCAGTACTTC. It translates to CASSATGTPYEQYF.

V usage is TRBV7-9 and J usage is TRBJ2-2; D perhaps matches TRBD1 (6 bases). The CDR3 sequence is 16 residues long. Germline lookup yields CDR1 SEHNR and CDR2 FQNEAQ (reference sequence). Trimming removed 5 bases at V and 0 bases at J, with 13 bases between. This chain's CDR3 is CASSDTEGANTGELFF. The CDR3, as DNA: TGTGCCAGCAGCGATACAGAGGGGGCGAACACCGGGGAGCTGTTTTTT. The full variable domain, in which reference TRBV7-9 and TRBJ2-2 provide the parts outside the CDR3, is DTGVSQNPRHKITKRGQNVTFRCDPISEHNRLYWYRQTLGQGPEFLTYFQNEAQLEKSRLLSDRFSAERPKGSFSTLEIQRTEQGDSAMYLCASSDTEGANTGELFFGEGSRLTVL.

There are a few counts of this clone. The chain couples TRBV29-1 to TRBJ1-2; D gene ambiguous. V lost 5 bases and J 4 bases, leaving 11 bases between the germline ends. Germline CDR1 is SQVTM and CDR2 is ANQGSEA. The CDR3 runs to 12 residues. The DNA for the CDR3 is TGCAGCGTTATTAAGGCAGGCTATGGCTACACCTTC. Protein sequence: CSVIKAGYGYTF.

This chain joins TRBV5-4 and TRBJ2-7, with 10 bases identical to TRBD1. V was clipped by 0 bases and J by 3 bases; unmatched bases: 3. Germline values: CDR1 SGHNT, CDR2 YYREEE (reference sequence). The CDR3 has 15 residues. The CDR3 bases are TGTGCCAGCAGCTTGGTCGGGACAGGGGTCTACGAGCAGTACTTC. Amino acids: CASSLVGTGVYEQYF. The full variable domain, its missing parts supplied by reference TRBV5-4 and TRBJ2-7, is ETGVTQSPTHLIKTRGQQVTLRCSSQSGHNTVSWYQQALGQGPQFIFQYYREEENGRGNFPPRFSGLQFPNYSSELNVNALELDDSALYLCASSLVGTGVYEQYFGPGTRLTVT.

The chain is built from TRBV29-1 and TRBJ2-1, with 7 bases matching TRBD2. The ends lost 5 bases at V and 0 bases at J; junction bases unmatched: 1. Germline V lookup: CDR1 SQVTM, CDR2 ANQGSEA. This CDR3 is 13 amino acids long. In DNA form, the CDR3 reads TGCAGCGTTCTAGCGGACTCCTACAATGAGCAGTTCTTC. Translated, it gives CSVLADSYNEQFF.

This clone appeared once. The junction departs from germline at one end; a sequencing error may be responsible. The V and J genes are TRBV4-1 and TRBJ1-5; TRBD1 matches 7 bases. CDR1 MGHRA and CDR2 YSYEKL come from the germline V gene. CDR3 length equals 17 residues. The CDR3 DNA reads as TGCGCCAGCAGCCAAGTAGTGAGCGACAGGGAGAATCAGCCCCAGCTTTTT. As protein: CASSQVVSDRENQPQLF.